The entry that follows covers one TCR beta chain sequence. Its antigen remains unidentified. The junction departs from the called germline gene at one end, perhaps through a read error. This sample is part of a study of type 1 and type 2 diabetes patients. The study, taken as a whole, reports: Type 2 diabetes patients had few highly-expanded CD4+ clones, median one.

The CDR3 has 16 amino acids. Germline assignment: CDR1 SGHTA and CDR2 FQGTGA. The PCR template was genomic DNA. Amplification of the beta chain CDR3 used 30 forward and 13 reverse multiplex primers. TCRdb itself ran the multiplex PCR reads through MiXCR, one entry per CDR3 protein. Of under 300,000 distinct CDR3 sequences detected, approximately 45% appear once; the ten largest clones hold roughly an eighth. The rearrangement links TRBV7-3 to TRBJ1-5; TRBD1 agrees at 8 bases. The sequence was collected from a man younger than 35 with type 2 diabetes. Sequenced material: peripheral blood mononuclear cells (PBMCs). CDR3 amino acids: CASSPSWTGHNQPQHF. CDR3 DNA: TGCGCCAGCAGCCCAAGCTGGACAGGGCACAATCAGCCCCAGCATTTT.